This section outlines one T cell receptor beta chain sequence together with its context. These data come from a study of low-dose radiotherapy and immunotherapy resistance in tumors. Alpha- and beta-chain coverage of first-strand cDNA came from TRAV- and TRBV-specific primers. The PCR that amplified TCRs ran for around 20 cycles, relying on a constant-region primer and a V-primer adapter. In vitro transcription served to amplify the isolated mRNA. Via MiXCR, TCRdb re-called the reads, giving one row per CDR3 protein. In the table there are about 11,000 distinct CDR3 sequences, 40% to 65% of which are singletons. Administered to the donors were nivolumab, ipilimumab, aspirin, low-dose cyclophosphamide and low-dose radiotherapy. Eligibility required advanced solid tumors lacking tumor-infiltrating lymphocytes. The TCR was taken from a human donor with advanced metastatic prostate, ovarian, gallbladder or colorectal cancer (not recorded which). This table probably holds off-target reads from a library built for another chain.

The CDR3 loop reads CAISKGVSSNTEAFF. CDR3 nucleotides: TGTGCCATCAGTAAGGGAGTCTCCTCGAACACTGAAGCTTTCTTT. This chain joins TRBV10-3 and TRBJ1-1; unclear D gene. Germline V lookup: CDR1 ENHRY, CDR2 SYGVKD. The CDR3 totals 15 residues. Trimming shortened V by 5 bases and J by 1 base, and 14 bases separated the two germline ends.